The next 6 T cell receptor beta chains were all read from a single sample in a study of blood T cell repertoires in COVID-19 (dated by TCRdb to the early 2020s). The library was produced with the immunoSEQ multiplex PCR assay. As stored in TCRdb, this immuneACCESS dataset retains in-frame rearrangements with V and J assigned. A fraction of the clones does not appear; measured against another copy, unresolved V genes explain less than half of the discrepancy, and the remainder lacks a known reason. The sample table contains about 240,000 clones; only one count was recorded for about nine tenths of them. Approximately 7.6% of the sample is taken by the ten largest. Specimen: peripheral blood. The source is a man aged 60-69 years who had recovered from COVID-19.

This chain joins TRBV5-1 and TRBJ1-1, with a possible D match to TRBD1 (6 bases). Trimming removed 6 bases from V and 3 bases from J, with 18 bases in between. Germline assignment: CDR1 SGHRS and CDR2 YFSETQ. CDR3 length: 15 residues. The DNA of the CDR3 is TGCGCCAGCACCCGAGGGTCGGGGGGCGACACTGAAGCTTTCTTT. It codes for CASTRGSGGDTEAFF.

The chain carries TRBV10-2 and TRBJ1-1, with TRBD1 identical over 9 bases. In germline, CDR1 is WSHSY, CDR2 SAAADI. The CDR3 totals 16 residues. Trimming removed 6 bases from V and 0 bases from J; junction bases left unmatched: 8. The CDR3: CASSHRGLRMNTEAFF. CDR3 bases: TGCGCCAGCAGCCACAGGGGGCTCCGCATGAACACTGAAGCTTTCTTT.

The genes are TRBV5-1 and TRBJ2-3, with a weak D call TRBD1 (6 bases). Germline values: CDR1 SGHRS, CDR2 YFSETQ. Trimming shortened V by 0 bases and J by 5 bases, and 13 bases separated the two germline ends. The CDR3 length is 15 residues. The CDR3 sequence: CASSLADRMGDTQYF. CDR3 DNA sequence: TGCGCCAGCAGCTTGGCGGACAGAATGGGAGATACGCAGTATTTT.

CDR3 DNA: TGTGCCAGCAGCCCGCTACGCGGACAGGGAAACACCATATATTTT. It codes for CASSPLRGQGNTIYF. The chain joins TRBV2 to TRBJ1-3, with TRBD1 as a possible D gene (6 bases). This CDR3 contains 15 residues. Germline CDR1 and CDR2: SNHLY and FYNNEI. V shed 6 bases and J shed 4 bases, with 16 bases lying between them.

The V call is TRBV28, the J call TRBJ1-6; 8 nucleotides align to TRBD1. Losses at the gene ends were 5 bases for V and 10 bases for J; bases not matched to a gene: 7. Germline V gene data show CDR1 as MDHEN and CDR2 as SYDVKM. The CDR3 has 14 residues. CDR3 residues: CASSPGQGSSPLHF. The CDR3 DNA is TGTGCCAGCAGTCCCGGACAGGGTTCATCACCCCTCCACTTT. Full variable domain (outside the CDR3, taken from reference TRBV28 and TRBJ1-6): DVKVTQSSRYLVKRTGEKVFLECVQDMDHENMFWYRQDPGLGLRLIYFSYDVKMKEKGDIPEGYSVSREKKERFSLILESASTNQTSMYLCASSPGQGSSPLHFGNGTRLTVT.

This clone was seen once. This rearrangement joins TRBV24-1 to TRBJ2-1; weak D call: TRBD1 (6 bases). The CDR3 is made up of 17 amino acids. CDR1 and CDR2 from the germline V gene are KGHDR and SFDVKD. V lost 5 bases, J lost 0 bases, and 16 bases lay in between. CDR3 residues: CATSAVGGPSSYNEQFF. The CDR3 DNA reads as TGTGCCACCAGTGCCGTAGGGGGACCGAGCTCCTACAATGAGCAGTTCTTC.